The 27 T cell receptor beta chains in this list originate from one sample, sequenced in a study of identical twins. TCRdb reprocessed the 5' RACE reads via MiXCR and lists one record per CDR3 protein. The sample consists of some 460,000 distinct CDR3 sequences, over 12% of them appearing once. These data are also associated with another study on yellow fever vaccine responses in identical twins.

The sequenced material came from CD4+ T cells sorted from blood. These receptors originate from a woman between 18 and 30 years old in good health.

In its sample, this clonotype was seen a few times. J is TRBJ1-6 and V is TRBV12-3 or TRBV12-4; the D gene is possibly TRBD1 (6 bases). With 3 bases removed from V and 8 bases from J, the gap between germline ends came to 17 bases. CDR3 length equals 16 residues. Here the CDR3 reads CASSLGAAGGYSPLHF. The CDR3 DNA reads TGTGCCAGCAGTTTGGGGGCAGCCGGGGGGTATTCACCCCTCCACTTT.

This clonotype was observed a handful of times. The chain uses TRBV29-1 and TRBJ2-2, with 7 bases aligning to TRBD1. From germline, CDR1 is SQVTM and CDR2 ANQGSEA. Germline trimming cut 4 bases from V and 5 bases from J; bases unmatched to any gene: 4. This CDR3 comprises 13 residues. CDR3 sequence reads: CSVGDSSTGELFF. The CDR3 DNA follows: TGCAGCGTTGGGGACAGCTCTACCGGGGAGCTGTTTTTT.

This clonotype was seen only a few times. The chain has TRBV6-1 and TRBJ2-1; tentatively, D is TRBD1 (5 bases). Germline values: CDR1 MNHNS, CDR2 SASEGT. V lost 1 base, J lost 8 bases, and 6 bases lay in between. The CDR3 is 12 residues long. As DNA, the CDR3 is TGTGCCAGCAGTGAAGAGGGGTATGAGCAGTTCTTC. This sequence encodes CASSEEGYEQFF.

V and J are TRBV20-1 and TRBJ1-5; the D gene is possibly TRBD1 (6 bases). The germline gives CDR1 DFQATT, CDR2 SNEGSKA (reference sequence). V was trimmed by 5 bases and J by 5 bases, leaving 16 bases between them. The CDR3 runs to 14 residues. This CDR3 is CSAPPRDIDQPQHF. CDR3 bases: TGCAGTGCTCCACCCCGGGACATAGATCAGCCCCAGCATTTT.

This chain connects TRBV5-1 to TRBJ2-1; TRBD2 matches 11 bases. The junction had 7 bases not matched to a gene; V was cut back by 2 bases and J by 3 bases. The germline CDR1 and CDR2 sequences are SGHRS and YFSETQ. The CDR3 extends over 17 amino acids. CDR3 in amino acids: CASSFGLAGGSYNEQFF. CDR3 bases: TGCGCCAGCAGCTTTGGTCTAGCGGGGGGTAGCTACAATGAGCAGTTCTTC.

This clonotype was found many times. CDR3 residues: CASSLLGGSKNEQFF. DNA for the CDR3: TGTGCCAGCAGTTTATTGGGCGGGAGTAAGAATGAGCAGTTCTTC. This chain joins TRBV12-3 or TRBV12-4 and TRBJ2-1; 7 positions match TRBD2. The CDR3 extends over 15 amino acids. The V segment lost 2 bases and the J segment 7 bases; nucleotides outside the gene matches: 8.

This clonotype has more than one count but fewer than ten. The chain couples TRBV25-1 to TRBJ2-4; 7 bases are shared with TRBD1. Trimming removed 2 bases from V and 12 bases from J; junction bases left unmatched: 7. Germline V gene data show CDR1 as MGHDK and CDR2 as SYGVNS. The CDR3 has 13 amino acids. The CDR3 loop is CASSEPTGDNQYF. The CDR3 coding sequence is TGTGCCAGCAGTGAACCAACAGGGGATAATCAGTACTTC.

This clonotype has only a few counts. The chain uses TRBV20-1 and TRBJ2-3; 8 nucleotides match TRBD2. CDR1 DFQATT and CDR2 SNEGSKA come from the germline V gene (reference sequence). CDR3 length: 14 residues. V lost 0 bases to trimming and J lost 4 bases; unmatched junction nucleotides: 3. DNA for the CDR3: TGCAGTGCTAGAGATACGGGGGGGGCAGATACGCAGTATTTT. Protein sequence: CSARDTGGADTQYF.

In this sample, this clonotype turned up a few times. This sequence joins TRBV28 and TRBJ2-5; 7 positions match TRBD2. V gave up 5 bases and J gave up 3 bases; unmatched junction bases: 9. CDR3 size: 15 residues. The germline gives CDR1 MDHEN, CDR2 SYDVKM. For the CDR3, the DNA is TGTGCCAGCAGTCCCCGTGGGCTAGCGGAAGAGACCCAGTACTTC. Translated, it gives CASSPRGLAEETQYF.

This clonotype was counted between two and nine times. This chain joins TRBV7-9 and TRBJ2-1; 9 positions match TRBD2. Germline values: CDR1 SEHNR, CDR2 FQNEAQ (reference sequence). V lost 0 bases and J lost 7; bases outside the gene matches: 7. This CDR3 spans 16 amino acids. The CDR3 coding sequence is TGTGCCAGCAGCTTAGCCGGGACTAGCTTCTCAAATGAGCAGTTCTTC. It translates to CASSLAGTSFSNEQFF.

The rearrangement links TRBV6-2 or TRBV6-3 to TRBJ2-7, with TRBD2 matching over 11 bases. From germline, CDR1 is MNHEY and CDR2 SVGEGT. The CDR3 sequence is 15 residues long. With 6 bases clipped from V and 2 bases from J, the junction kept 6 bases outside the gene matches. CDR3 amino acids: CASRLTSGGAYEQYF. DNA for the CDR3: TGTGCCAGCAGGCTCACTAGCGGGGGAGCCTACGAGCAGTACTTC.

This clonotype was recorded only once. This chain links TRBV30 with TRBJ2-7; 7 positions agree with TRBD1. Germline V gives CDR1 GTSNPN, CDR2 SVGIG (reference sequence). The CDR3 length is 13 residues. V dropped 8 bases and J dropped 3; count of bases not matched to a gene: 10. The CDR3 sequence: CAANPQGVYEQYF. As DNA, the CDR3 is TGTGCCGCCAATCCCCAGGGGGTCTACGAGCAGTACTTC.

This clonotype was detected only a few times. The rearrangement links TRBV7-9 to TRBJ1-4; 9 nucleotides match TRBD1. Germline V gives CDR1 SEHNR, CDR2 FQNEAQ (reference sequence). The CDR3 is 15 amino acids. J was trimmed by 8 bases and V by 0 bases; bases with no gene match: 4. The DNA of the CDR3 is TGTGCCAGCAGCTTAGCCACAGGGGGCCGGGAAAAACTGTTTTTT. Translating it yields CASSLATGGREKLFF.

The chain employs TRBV3-1 and TRBJ2-7; no clear D. Per germline, CDR1 LGHDT and CDR2 YNNKEL (reference sequence). This CDR3 has 12 amino acids. Trimming shortened V by 0 bases and J by 7 bases, and 7 bases separated the two germline ends. As DNA, the CDR3 is TGTGCCAGCAGCCAAGATCTTCTTGAGCAGTACTTC. It specifies CASSQDLLEQYF.

There are many counts of this clonotype. The rearrangement joins TRBV24-1 to TRBJ2-3; D tentatively reads TRBD1 or TRBD2 (6 bases each). The CDR3 runs 14 residues. Trimming took off 3 bases at V and 1 base at J, with 7 bases between the two ends. Germline CDR1 reads KGHDR; CDR2 reads SFDVKD. The CDR3 DNA reads TGTGCCACCAGTGATGGGGGGCGCACAGATACGCAGTATTTT. It yields the protein CATSDGGRTDTQYF.

The rearrangement links TRBV6-1 to TRBJ1-6; TRBD1 aligns across 8 bases. Germline CDR1 MNHNS, CDR2 SASEGT. This CDR3 has 15 amino acids. The ends lost 6 bases at V and 8 bases at J; junction bases unmatched: 9. The CDR3 loop is CASRSAGTGDSPLHF. The CDR3, as DNA: TGTGCCAGCAGATCAGCCGGGACAGGAGATTCACCCCTCCACTTT.

Turning to this clonotype: The junction shows a germline mismatch at one end, possibly a read error. V and J are TRBV10-1 and TRBJ1-2, with D tentatively TRBD1 (5 bases). There are 13 residues in the CDR3. In germline, CDR1 is WNHNN, CDR2 SYGVQD (reference sequence). The CDR3 loop reads CASSPDISAGYAF. For the CDR3, the DNA is TGCGCCAGCAGTCCGGACATTTCTGCCGGCTACGCCTTC.

At least ten counts were recorded for this clonotype. The V and J genes are TRBV12-3 or TRBV12-4 and TRBJ1-2; possibly TRBD1 for D (6 bases). Trimming cost V 6 bases and J 3 bases, with 11 bases left between them. The CDR3 length is 13 residues. CDR3 DNA sequence: TGTGCCAGCAGAGCGGGACACGACTATGGCTACACCTTC. Translation: CASRAGHDYGYTF.

This clonotype has more than one count but fewer than ten. V and J are TRBV15 and TRBJ2-7; 11 bases are a match to TRBD1. The CDR3 is 17 amino acids. The trim removed 0 bases at V and 3 bases at J, leaving 7 bases unmatched. Germline V gene sequence: CDR1 LNHNV, CDR2 YYDKDF (reference sequence). The CDR3 region is CATSRDGDRGKVYEQYF. DNA of the CDR3: TGTGCCACCAGCAGAGATGGGGACAGGGGGAAAGTCTACGAGCAGTACTTC.

In this sample, this clonotype turned up a few times. V gene TRBV20-1 combines with J gene TRBJ2-7; D is perhaps TRBD1 (6 bases). Trimming left V 2 bases short and J 3 bases short, with 14 bases between. CDR3 size: 14 residues. Germline CDR1 and CDR2: DFQATT and SNEGSKA (reference sequence). CDR3 in DNA: TGCAGTGCTAGATTATTCGGACAGCACTACGAGCAGTACTTC. As protein: CSARLFGQHYEQYF.

This chain uses TRBV24-1 with TRBJ2-5; the D is unclear. Germline assignment: CDR1 KGHDR and CDR2 SFDVKD. The CDR3 sequence is 13 residues long. V dropped 7 bases and J dropped 2 bases, with 10 bases sitting between them. The CDR3 protein is CATRGNLQETQYF. CDR3 nucleotides: TGTGCCACCAGGGGGAACTTACAAGAGACCCAGTACTTC.

Regarding this clonotype: A read error may explain this, as a much larger clone is one base away. The chain has TRBV2 and TRBJ2-7, with TRBD2 as a possible D gene (6 bases). Germline CDR1 is SNHLY and CDR2 is FYNNEI. The CDR3 extends over 14 amino acids. The CDR3 DNA is TGTGCCAGAAGTGCTAGCGTCAGCTCCTACGAGCAGTACTTC. This sequence encodes CARSASVSSYEQYF.

The chain recombines TRBV5-1 with TRBJ2-7; tentatively, D is TRBD2 (5 bases). CDR3 length: 16 residues. Deletions cut 1 base from V and 1 base from J, with 15 bases between. Germline CDR1 is SGHRS and CDR2 is YFSETQ. In nucleotides, the CDR3 is TGCGCCAGCAGCTTGCGTAGTGGACGGACTTCCTACGAGCAGTACTTC. It codes for CASSLRSGRTSYEQYF. Full variable domain (outside the CDR3, taken from reference TRBV5-1 and TRBJ2-7): KAGVTQTPRYLIKTRGQQVTLSCSPISGHRSVSWYQQTPGQGLQFLFEYFSETQRNKGNFPGRFSGRQFSNSRSEMNVSTLELGDSALYLCASSLRSGRTSYEQYFGPGTRLTVT.

Only a few counts were recorded for this clonotype. The J gene is TRBJ1-5, the V gene TRBV3-1; D unresolved. Germline loops: CDR1 LGHDT, CDR2 YNNKEL (reference sequence). The CDR3 is 13 amino acids. The V and J ends lost 2 bases and 4 bases respectively, with 6 bases between them. Here the CDR3 reads CASSQSRNQPQHF. In DNA, the CDR3 is TGTGCCAGCAGCCAATCGAGGAATCAGCCCCAGCATTTT.

This clonotype was counted a few times. This sequence joins TRBV7-9 and TRBJ2-3; D not certain. This CDR3 has 16 amino acids. Germline V gives CDR1 SEHNR, CDR2 FQNEAQ (reference sequence). V lost 2 bases to trimming and J lost 6 bases, with 18 bases between them. The CDR3 loop is CASSLTPILVGDTQYF. In nucleotides, the CDR3 is TGTGCCAGCAGCTTAACGCCAATCCTTGTGGGGGATACGCAGTATTTT.

This clonotype appeared a few times. The V gene is TRBV5-5, the J gene TRBJ2-3; 14 nucleotides agree with TRBD2. Germline-derived CDR1 and CDR2 are SGHKS and YYEKEE (reference sequence). V lost 4 bases, J lost 3 bases, and 4 bases stayed unmatched. The CDR3 is 16 amino acids. The CDR3, as DNA: TGTGCCAGCAGCGAGACTAGCGGGGGGGCAACAGATACGCAGTATTTT. Translated: CASSETSGGATDTQYF. Full variable domain (missing parts from reference TRBV5-5 and TRBJ2-3): DAGVTQSPTHLIKTRGQQVTLRCSPISGHKSVSWYQQVLGQGPQFIFQYYEKEERGRGNFPDRFSARQFPNYSSELNVNALLLGDSALYLCASSETSGGATDTQYFGPGTRLTVL.

The gene calls are TRBV6-5 and TRBJ2-5; 7 nucleotides align to TRBD2. Per the germline V gene, CDR1 is MNHEY and CDR2 is SVGAGI. With 0 bases clipped from V and 3 bases from J, the junction kept 4 bases outside the gene matches. The CDR3 loop spans 15 amino acids. The CDR3 sequence: CASSYSPSGKETQYF. The CDR3 DNA follows: TGTGCCAGCAGTTACTCGCCCAGCGGGAAAGAGACCCAGTACTTC.